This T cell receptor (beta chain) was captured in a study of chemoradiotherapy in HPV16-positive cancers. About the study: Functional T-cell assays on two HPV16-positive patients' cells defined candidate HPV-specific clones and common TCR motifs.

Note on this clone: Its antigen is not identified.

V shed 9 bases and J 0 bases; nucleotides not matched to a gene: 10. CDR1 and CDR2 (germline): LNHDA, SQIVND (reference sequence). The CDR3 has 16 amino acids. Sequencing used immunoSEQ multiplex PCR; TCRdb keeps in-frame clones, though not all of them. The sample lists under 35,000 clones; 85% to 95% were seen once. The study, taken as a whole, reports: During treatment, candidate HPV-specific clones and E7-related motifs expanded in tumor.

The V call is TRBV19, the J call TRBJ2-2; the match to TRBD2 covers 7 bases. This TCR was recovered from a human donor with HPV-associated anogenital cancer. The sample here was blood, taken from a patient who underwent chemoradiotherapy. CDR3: CASRTRVRSNTGELFF. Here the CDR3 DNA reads TGTGCCAGCCGGACTAGGGTGCGATCGAACACCGGGGAGCTGTTTTTT.